These T cell receptor beta chains were read from a single sample in a study of blood T cell repertoires in COVID-19. Sequencing used immunoSEQ multiplex PCR; TCRdb keeps in-frame clones, though not all of them. The data show a few hundred thousand clones, 75% to 90% seen once. The specimen sequenced was PBMCs or T cells enriched from blood (not recorded which). The receptors come from a man aged 25-45 years who had recovered from COVID-19. CDR3s include the opening cysteine and the closing phenylalanine or tryptophan. D genes are given only for firm matches. Where a row states a size, it is once, few, many or the class of an expanded clone; other rows omit it.

d_gene	v_gene	len	j_gene	abundance	CDR3nt	CDR3aa
.	TRBV7-9	15	TRBJ2-7	.	TGTGCCAGCAGCTTAGCGCCTAACTCCAACTACGAGCAGTACTTC	CASSLAPNSNYEQYF
TRBD1	TRBV7-9	15	TRBJ1-4	once	TGTGCCAGCAGCGATGGACAGGGGGTGAATGAAAAACTGTTTTTT	CASSDGQGVNEKLFF
TRBD2	TRBV12-3/TRBV12-4	12	TRBJ2-7	few	TGTGCCAGCAGTTTAGCTCCGGGAGGGCAGTACTTC	CASSLAPGGQYF
.	TRBV30	13	TRBJ1-5	.	TGTGCCTGGAGTCAGTCAGGGAATCAGCCCCAGCATTTT	CAWSQSGNQPQHF
.	TRBV7-9	17	TRBJ2-3	few	TGTGCCAGCAGCTCGAGGGTTAGCGAAAAAGGTACAGATACGCAGTATTTT	CASSSRVSEKGTDTQYF
.	TRBV20-1	11	TRBJ2-3	.	TGCAGTTTCCAGGCCGCAGATACGCAGTATTTT	CSFQAADTQYF
.	TRBV7-2	15	TRBJ1-3	.	TGTGCCAGCAGCTTAGAGGCGGGTTCTGGAAACACCATATATTTT	CASSLEAGSGNTIYF
.	TRBV7-2	16	TRBJ2-1	.	TGTGCCAGCAGCTTTTTCCGGGGACTAGGGGGCGATGAGCAGTTCTTC	CASSFFRGLGGDEQFF
.	TRBV5-4	15	TRBJ2-6	.	TGTGCCAGCAGCTCCGCTACCTCTGGGGCCAACGTCCTGACTTTC	CASSSATSGANVLTF
.	TRBV3-1/TRBV3-2	15	TRBJ2-1	.	TGTGCCAGCAGCCGATTCCGGGACTCCCTCAATGAGCAGTTCTTC	CASSRFRDSLNEQFF
TRBD2	TRBV7-8	15	TRBJ2-7	.	TGTGCCAGCAGCTTAGTAGGCGGGAGGACGAACGAGCAGTACTTC	CASSLVGGRTNEQYF
TRBD1	TRBV18	15	TRBJ1-2	.	TGTGCCAGCTCACCACCGTCCAGGGGGGACTATGGCTACACCTTC	CASSPPSRGDYGYTF
TRBD1	TRBV16	15	TRBJ1-3	.	TGTGCCAGCAGCCAATCGGGACAGGGACGGAACACCATATATTTT	CASSQSGQGRNTIYF
TRBD1	TRBV7-8	14	TRBJ2-7	.	TGTGCCAGCAGCCCGGGACAGACCTCCTACGAGCAGTACTTC	CASSPGQTSYEQYF
.	TRBV28	15	TRBJ1-2	once	TGTGCCAGCAGGCCCTCGGGGACACAGTTCTATGGCTACACCTTC	CASRPSGTQFYGYTF
.	TRBV27	16	TRBJ2-7	.	TGTGCCAGCAGCCCGCTAACAGACAGTAGAGCCTACGAGCAGTACTTC	CASSPLTDSRAYEQYF
.	TRBV6-5	13	TRBJ1-2	once	TGTGCCACCTTTGGCCGACAGTTTTATGGCTACACCTTC	CATFGRQFYGYTF
TRBD2	TRBV6-4	15	TRBJ2-2	.	TGTGCCAGCAGTCTCACTAGCGCCTACACCGGGGAGCTGTTTTTT	CASSLTSAYTGELFF
TRBD2	TRBV11-2	13	TRBJ2-1	.	TGTGCCAGCAGCCGAACTAGCGACGATGAGCAGTTCTTC	CASSRTSDDEQFF
.	TRBV7-9	15	TRBJ2-7	once	TGTGCCAGCAGCCCGCATGGACAGTCAGTTTACGAGCAGTACTTC	CASSPHGQSVYEQYF
.	TRBV4-1	16	TRBJ2-5	.	TGCGCCAGCAGCCAGGCTTTAGGGGGGGGAGGGGAGACCCAGTACTTC	CASSQALGGGGETQYF